This TCR beta chain was identified during a study of cytomegalovirus exposure and HLA in healthy donors. Germline V lookup: CDR1 SNHLY, CDR2 FYNNEI. V lost 1 base to trimming and J lost 2 bases, with 11 bases between them. The CDR3 covers 15 residues. The PCR used 60 Vbeta and 13 Jbeta primers. Libraries were prepared by immunoSEQ multiplex PCR; TCRdb keeps only in-frame clonotypes and omits some of them. Of approximately 120,000 clones listed, around 80% were seen once; the top ten hold around 1.8%. The sample comprised PBMCs. This receptor was taken from a man aged 45-65 years in good health and CMV-seronegative. V gene TRBV2 combines with J gene TRBJ1-2, with a possible D match to TRBD1 (5 bases). In DNA form, the CDR3 reads TGTGCCAGCAGTGAAGGTTCGGGGGACAACTATGGCTACACCTTC. Translating it yields CASSEGSGDNYGYTF.